Listed below are T cell receptor beta chains from one sample, sequenced in a study of T-cell reconstitution after alpha-beta-depleted transplantation in children. TCRdb re-analysed the PCR reads in MiXCR, keeping a single row per CDR3 protein. The sample yields some 300,000 distinct CDR3 sequences, about 9.3% seen once. Sequencing used PBMCs from the stem cell graft donor, obtained from the stem cell graft. These receptors all stem from a human donor who donated a stem cell graft to a child with acute lymphoblastic leukemia. Both conserved end residues are part of each CDR3. The D gene is left open where the match is weak. Clone size appears in some rows only: once, few, many, or a class for an expanded clone.

d_call: TRBD2; v_call: TRBV12-3/TRBV12-4; clone_size: many; j_call: TRBJ2-5; cdr3_aa: CASSTSTSGIQETQYF; cdr3_nt: TGTGCCAGCAGTACCTCGACTAGCGGAATACAAGAGACCCAGTACTTC
d_call: TRBD2; v_call: TRBV4-2; clone_size: .; j_call: TRBJ2-7; cdr3_aa: CASSRQWASSGISSYEQYF; cdr3_nt: TGTGCCAGCAGCCGACAATGGGCTTCTAGCGGGATTAGCTCCTACGAGCAGTACTTC
d_call: TRBD1; v_call: TRBV7-9; clone_size: many; j_call: TRBJ2-7; cdr3_aa: CASSSGTGGEQYF; cdr3_nt: TGTGCCAGCAGCTCCGGGACAGGGGGCGAGCAGTACTTC
d_call: TRBD2; v_call: TRBV7-7; clone_size: .; j_call: TRBJ2-1; cdr3_aa: CASSFTSGRASYNEQFF; cdr3_nt: TGTGCTAGCAGCTTCACTAGCGGGAGGGCCTCCTACAATGAGCAGTTCTTC
d_call: TRBD2; v_call: TRBV5-1; clone_size: .; j_call: TRBJ2-1; cdr3_aa: CASSLYISGVGQFF; cdr3_nt: TGCGCCAGCAGCTTGTATATTAGCGGGGTAGGGCAGTTCTTC
d_call: .; v_call: TRBV7-2; clone_size: few; j_call: TRBJ1-1; cdr3_aa: CASSLGPVGAEAFF; cdr3_nt: TGTGCCAGCAGCTTAGGGCCGGTTGGCGCTGAAGCTTTCTTT
d_call: TRBD1; v_call: TRBV20-1; clone_size: .; j_call: TRBJ1-2; cdr3_aa: CSANIPGQGSDGYTF; cdr3_nt: TGCAGTGCTAACATCCCGGGACAGGGATCGGATGGCTACACCTTC
d_call: TRBD2; v_call: TRBV5-1; clone_size: many; j_call: TRBJ2-7; cdr3_aa: CASSLTTSGITYEQYF; cdr3_nt: TGCGCCAGCAGCTTGACGACTAGCGGGATAACCTACGAGCAGTACTTC
d_call: TRBD1; v_call: TRBV7-6; clone_size: .; j_call: TRBJ2-2; cdr3_aa: CASSSGTGTPGELFF; cdr3_nt: TGTGCCAGCAGCTCCGGGACAGGTACTCCCGGGGAGCTGTTTTTT
d_call: .; v_call: TRBV4-2; clone_size: few; j_call: TRBJ2-3; cdr3_aa: CASSPTMNTDTQYF; cdr3_nt: TGTGCCAGCAGCCCAACTATGAACACAGATACGCAGTATTTT
d_call: TRBD2; v_call: TRBV4-1; clone_size: .; j_call: TRBJ2-1; cdr3_aa: CASSQPGLAVANEQFF; cdr3_nt: TGCGCCAGCAGCCAACCGGGACTAGCAGTGGCCAATGAGCAGTTCTTC
d_call: .; v_call: TRBV10-3; clone_size: few; j_call: TRBJ2-5; cdr3_aa: CAISFSSVSPSQYF; cdr3_nt: TGTGCCATCAGTTTTTCGTCGGTCTCGCCATCCCAGTACTTC
d_call: .; v_call: TRBV5-5; clone_size: few; j_call: TRBJ1-5; cdr3_aa: CASSFGFSNQPQHF; cdr3_nt: TGTGCCAGCAGCTTTGGTTTTAGCAATCAGCCCCAGCATTTT
d_call: .; v_call: TRBV7-2; clone_size: few; j_call: TRBJ1-5; cdr3_aa: CASSLNTVQPQHF; cdr3_nt: TGTGCCAGCAGCTTAAACACCGTCCAGCCCCAGCATTTT
d_call: TRBD2; v_call: TRBV12-3/TRBV12-4; clone_size: few; j_call: TRBJ2-5; cdr3_aa: CASGRLAGEGETQYF; cdr3_nt: TGTGCCAGCGGCCGGCTAGCGGGAGAAGGAGAGACCCAGTACTTC
d_call: .; v_call: TRBV4-1; clone_size: .; j_call: TRBJ2-5; cdr3_aa: CASSQARAGLQETQYF; cdr3_nt: TGCGCCAGCAGCCAAGCCCGGGCAGGCCTCCAAGAGACCCAGTACTTC
d_call: .; v_call: TRBV12-3/TRBV12-4; clone_size: few; j_call: TRBJ1-2; cdr3_aa: CASRPHERVRYGYTF; cdr3_nt: TGTGCCAGCAGACCTCATGAGCGGGTTCGATATGGCTACACCTTC
d_call: TRBD2; v_call: TRBV5-1; clone_size: few; j_call: TRBJ2-3; cdr3_aa: CASSVVAGGATDTQYF; cdr3_nt: TGCGCCAGCAGCGTCGTAGCGGGAGGAGCCACAGATACGCAGTATTTT
d_call: TRBD1; v_call: TRBV12-3/TRBV12-4; clone_size: .; j_call: TRBJ2-7; cdr3_aa: CASSFTGDYEQYF; cdr3_nt: TGTGCCAGCAGTTTTACAGGGGACTACGAGCAGTACTTC
d_call: TRBD2; v_call: TRBV7-8; clone_size: .; j_call: TRBJ2-1; cdr3_aa: CASSLVIAGGWYNEQFF; cdr3_nt: TGTGCCAGCAGCTTAGTAATAGCGGGAGGGTGGTACAATGAGCAGTTCTTC
d_call: .; v_call: TRBV27; clone_size: .; j_call: TRBJ2-1; cdr3_aa: CASSLLWTDNEQFF; cdr3_nt: TGTGCCAGCAGCCTACTTTGGACGGACAATGAGCAGTTCTTC
d_call: TRBD2; v_call: TRBV5-1; clone_size: few; j_call: TRBJ2-1; cdr3_aa: CASSGGLAEASYNEQFF; cdr3_nt: TGCGCCAGCAGCGGGGGACTAGCGGAGGCCTCCTACAATGAGCAGTTCTTC
d_call: TRBD2; v_call: TRBV5-1; clone_size: .; j_call: TRBJ2-3; cdr3_aa: CASRGSGSTDTQYF; cdr3_nt: TGCGCCAGCAGAGGTAGCGGGAGCACAGATACGCAGTATTTT
d_call: .; v_call: TRBV5-1; clone_size: .; j_call: TRBJ1-1; cdr3_aa: CASSTSKNTEAFF; cdr3_nt: TGCGCCAGCAGCACCTCCAAAAACACTGAAGCTTTCTTT
d_call: .; v_call: TRBV4-1; clone_size: few; j_call: TRBJ2-2; cdr3_aa: CASSQGALRVTGELFF; cdr3_nt: TGCGCCAGCAGCCAAGGTGCCCTACGGGTGACCGGGGAGCTGTTTTTT
d_call: .; v_call: TRBV7-2; clone_size: many; j_call: TRBJ2-1; cdr3_aa: CASSPPVGRDNEQFF; cdr3_nt: TGTGCCAGCAGCCCCCCGGTGGGGCGGGACAATGAGCAGTTCTTC
d_call: .; v_call: TRBV20-1; clone_size: few; j_call: TRBJ2-1; cdr3_aa: CSAVSEGRQSVRFF; cdr3_nt: TGCAGTGCTGTCTCTGAGGGACGCCAGTCGGTTAGGTTCTTC
d_call: TRBD1; v_call: TRBV7-2; clone_size: few; j_call: TRBJ2-7; cdr3_aa: CASSPKGAGSSYEQYF; cdr3_nt: TGTGCCAGCAGCCCCAAGGGGGCGGGTAGCTCCTACGAGCAGTACTTC
d_call: TRBD2; v_call: TRBV20-1; clone_size: .; j_call: TRBJ2-1; cdr3_aa: CSARYPGLPYNEQFF; cdr3_nt: TGCAGTGCTAGGTATCCGGGACTACCCTACAATGAGCAGTTCTTC
d_call: .; v_call: TRBV27; clone_size: .; j_call: TRBJ2-7; cdr3_aa: CASSDLQGLAYEQYF; cdr3_nt: TGTGCCAGCAGTGATTTACAGGGTCTTGCCTACGAGCAGTACTTC
d_call: TRBD1; v_call: TRBV11-1; clone_size: .; j_call: TRBJ2-5; cdr3_aa: CASSGGQGLSQYQETQYF; cdr3_nt: TGTGCCAGCAGCGGGGGACAGGGATTGTCTCAGTACCAAGAGACCCAGTACTTC
d_call: .; v_call: TRBV20-1; clone_size: few; j_call: TRBJ2-3; cdr3_aa: CSARDSRRSTDTQYF; cdr3_nt: TGCAGTGCTAGAGATTCAAGGCGGTCCACAGATACGCAGTATTTT
d_call: .; v_call: TRBV5-1; clone_size: .; j_call: TRBJ2-1; cdr3_aa: CASSSGGLGYNEQFF; cdr3_nt: TGCGCCAGCAGCTCCGGAGGGCTTGGGTACAATGAGCAGTTCTTC
d_call: .; v_call: TRBV11-2; clone_size: many; j_call: TRBJ2-3; cdr3_aa: CASSSPLRGPSTDTQYF; cdr3_nt: TGTGCCAGCAGCTCGCCCTTGCGGGGACCTAGCACAGATACGCAGTATTTT
d_call: TRBD1; v_call: TRBV2; clone_size: .; j_call: TRBJ1-5; cdr3_aa: CASSEAGWTGGSQPQHF; cdr3_nt: TGTGCCAGCAGTGAAGCTGGTTGGACAGGGGGCAGTCAGCCCCAGCATTTT
d_call: .; v_call: TRBV5-1; clone_size: many; j_call: TRBJ1-5; cdr3_aa: CASSLGRGQPQHF; cdr3_nt: TGCGCCAGCAGCTTGGGTAGAGGTCAGCCCCAGCATTTT
d_call: .; v_call: TRBV6-1; clone_size: .; j_call: TRBJ2-3; cdr3_aa: CASRLGGSADTQYF; cdr3_nt: TGTGCCAGCAGGCTGGGGGGTAGCGCAGATACGCAGTATTTT
d_call: .; v_call: TRBV12-3/TRBV12-4; clone_size: few; j_call: TRBJ2-7; cdr3_aa: CASSPGQFSSYEQYF; cdr3_nt: TGTGCCAGCAGCCCCGGACAGTTTAGCTCCTACGAGCAGTACTTC
d_call: .; v_call: TRBV29-1; clone_size: many; j_call: TRBJ1-3; cdr3_aa: CSVCRDTNSGNTIYF; cdr3_nt: TGCAGCGTGTGCCGGGACACCAACTCTGGAAACACCATATATTTT
d_call: .; v_call: TRBV18; clone_size: .; j_call: TRBJ1-5; cdr3_aa: CASSPDDNQPQHF; cdr3_nt: TGTGCCAGCTCACCGGATGACAATCAGCCCCAGCATTTT
d_call: .; v_call: TRBV20-1; clone_size: .; j_call: TRBJ1-5; cdr3_aa: CSARAQGWRNQPQHF; cdr3_nt: TGCAGTGCTAGAGCCCAGGGCTGGAGAAATCAGCCCCAGCATTTT
d_call: TRBD1; v_call: TRBV27; clone_size: many; j_call: TRBJ2-7; cdr3_aa: CASSEWTGPYEQYF; cdr3_nt: TGTGCCAGCAGTGAATGGACAGGGCCCTACGAGCAGTACTTC
d_call: TRBD1; v_call: TRBV10-3; clone_size: few; j_call: TRBJ1-5; cdr3_aa: CAIRSTGTGPQPQHF; cdr3_nt: TGTGCCATCAGGTCTACCGGGACAGGGCCTCAGCCCCAGCATTTT
d_call: TRBD1; v_call: TRBV27; clone_size: .; j_call: TRBJ1-1; cdr3_aa: CASSERGPVSAFF; cdr3_nt: TGTGCCAGCAGTGAGAGGGGGCCAGTCTCAGCTTTCTTT
d_call: TRBD2; v_call: TRBV10-3; clone_size: few; j_call: TRBJ2-7; cdr3_aa: CAIGGTSGRARDEQYF; cdr3_nt: TGTGCCATCGGCGGGACTAGCGGGAGGGCCCGGGACGAGCAGTACTTC